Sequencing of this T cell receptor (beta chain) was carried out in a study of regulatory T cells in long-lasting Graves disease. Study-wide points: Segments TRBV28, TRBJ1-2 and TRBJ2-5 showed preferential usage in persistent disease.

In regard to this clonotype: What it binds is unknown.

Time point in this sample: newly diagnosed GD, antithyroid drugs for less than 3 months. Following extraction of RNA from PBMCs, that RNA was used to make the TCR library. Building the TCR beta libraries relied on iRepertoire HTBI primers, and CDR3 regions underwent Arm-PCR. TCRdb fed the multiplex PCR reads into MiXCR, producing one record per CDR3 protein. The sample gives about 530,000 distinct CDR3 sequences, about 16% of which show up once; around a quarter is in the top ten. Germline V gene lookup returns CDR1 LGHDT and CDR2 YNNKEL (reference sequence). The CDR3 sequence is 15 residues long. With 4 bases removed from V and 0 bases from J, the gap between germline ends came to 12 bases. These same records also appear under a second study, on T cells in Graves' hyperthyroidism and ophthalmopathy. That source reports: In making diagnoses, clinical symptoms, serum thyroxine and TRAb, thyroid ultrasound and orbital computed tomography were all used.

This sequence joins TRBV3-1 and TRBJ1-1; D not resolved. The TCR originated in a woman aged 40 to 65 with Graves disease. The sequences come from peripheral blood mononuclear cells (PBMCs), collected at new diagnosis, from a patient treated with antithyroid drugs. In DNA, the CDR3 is TGTGCCAGCAGCCGAGAATGGGGAATGAACACTGAAGCTTTCTTT. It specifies CASSREWGMNTEAFF.